Included here is one TCR beta chain sequence, with context. Its antigen remains unidentified. The sample comes from a study of shared clonotypes between healthy human individuals. Study in general: Donor composition was a couple of women and a few men, aged 18 to 49. Whole-study results and caveats: Clonotype sharing among donors likely depends on sequencing depth. The study generally estimated greater richness for naive than memory subsets.

This table comes from immunoSEQ multiplex PCR, and its TCRdb copy is limited to in-frame clones, with some not included. This table has over a million clones, 70% to 80% appearing once. The material sequenced was memory CD4+ T cells sorted from blood. Subset described: CD45RA-negative fraction. The origin of this receptor is a man younger than 30 in good health.

The chain's CDR3 is CASSPNGGQPQHF. The CDR3 coding sequence is TGTGCCAGCAGCCCCAACGGGGGTCAGCCCCAGCATTTT. The chain couples TRBV11-2 to TRBJ1-5, with D perhaps TRBD1 (5 bases). The CDR3 consists of 13 residues. The V gene's germline CDR1 is SGHAT and CDR2 FQNNGV. The germline V and J ends were trimmed by 5 bases and 6 bases, with 11 bases remaining between them.